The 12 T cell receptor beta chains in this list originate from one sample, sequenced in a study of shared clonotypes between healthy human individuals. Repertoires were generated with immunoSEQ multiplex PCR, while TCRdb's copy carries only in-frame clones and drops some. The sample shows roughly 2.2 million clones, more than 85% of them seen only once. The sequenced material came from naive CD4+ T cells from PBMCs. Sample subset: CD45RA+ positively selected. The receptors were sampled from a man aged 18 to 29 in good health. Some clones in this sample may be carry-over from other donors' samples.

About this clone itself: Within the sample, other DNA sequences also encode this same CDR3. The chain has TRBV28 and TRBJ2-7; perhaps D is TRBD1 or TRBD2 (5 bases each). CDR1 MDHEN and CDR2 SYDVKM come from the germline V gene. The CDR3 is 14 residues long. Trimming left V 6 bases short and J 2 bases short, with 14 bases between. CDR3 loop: CASSLRGGTYEQYF. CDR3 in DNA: TGTGCCAGCAGCCTGCGTGGGGGTACCTACGAGCAGTACTTC.

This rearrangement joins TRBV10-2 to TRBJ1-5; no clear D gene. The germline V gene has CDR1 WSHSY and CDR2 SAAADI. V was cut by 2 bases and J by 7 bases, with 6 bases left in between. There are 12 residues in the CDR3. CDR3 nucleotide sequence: TGCGCCAGCAGTGAGAGGTGGCAGCCCCAGCATTTT. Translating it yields CASSERWQPQHF.

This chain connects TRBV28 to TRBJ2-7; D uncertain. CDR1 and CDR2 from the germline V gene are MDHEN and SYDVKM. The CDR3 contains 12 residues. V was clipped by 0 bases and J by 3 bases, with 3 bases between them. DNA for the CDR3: TGTGCCAGCAGTTTATGGGACTACGAGCAGTACTTC. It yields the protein CASSLWDYEQYF.

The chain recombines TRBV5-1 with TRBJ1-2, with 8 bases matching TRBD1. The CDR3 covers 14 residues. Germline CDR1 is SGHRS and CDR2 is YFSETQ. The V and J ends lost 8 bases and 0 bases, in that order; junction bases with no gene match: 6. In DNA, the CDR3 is TGCGCCAGTAGTTGGACAGGGTCTAACTATGGCTACACCTTC. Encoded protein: CASSWTGSNYGYTF.

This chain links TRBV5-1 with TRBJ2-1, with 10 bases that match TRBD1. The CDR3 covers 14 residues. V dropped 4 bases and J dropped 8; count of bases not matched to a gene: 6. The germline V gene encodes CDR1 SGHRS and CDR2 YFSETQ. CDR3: CASSIGQGGDEQFF. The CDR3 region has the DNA TGCGCCAGCAGCATAGGACAGGGGGGCGATGAGCAGTTCTTC.

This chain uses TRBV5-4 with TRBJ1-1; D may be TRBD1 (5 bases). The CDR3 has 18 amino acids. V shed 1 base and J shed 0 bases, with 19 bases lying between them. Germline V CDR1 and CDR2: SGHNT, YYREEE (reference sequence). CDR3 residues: CASSLSWTPQLMNTEAFF. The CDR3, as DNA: TGTGCCAGCAGCTTGAGTTGGACACCCCAGCTCATGAACACTGAAGCTTTCTTT.

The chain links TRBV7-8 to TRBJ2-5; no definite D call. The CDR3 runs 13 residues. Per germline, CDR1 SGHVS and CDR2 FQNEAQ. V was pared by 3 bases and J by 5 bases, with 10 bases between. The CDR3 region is CASSFGVMETQYF. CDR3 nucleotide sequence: TGTGCCAGCAGCTTTGGAGTAATGGAGACCCAGTACTTC.

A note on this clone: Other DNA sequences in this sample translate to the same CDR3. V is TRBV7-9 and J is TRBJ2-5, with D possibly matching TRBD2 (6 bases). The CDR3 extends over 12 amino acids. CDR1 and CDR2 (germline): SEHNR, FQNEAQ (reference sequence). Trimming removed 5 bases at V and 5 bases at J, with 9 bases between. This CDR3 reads CASSLRGETQYF. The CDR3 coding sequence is TGTGCCAGCAGCCTTCGGGGGGAGACCCAGTACTTC. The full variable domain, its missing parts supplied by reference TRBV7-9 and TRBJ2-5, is DTGVSQNPRHKITKRGQNVTFRCDPISEHNRLYWYRQTLGQGPEFLTYFQNEAQLEKSRLLSDRFSAERPKGSFSTLEIQRTEQGDSAMYLCASSLRGETQYFGPGTRLLVL.

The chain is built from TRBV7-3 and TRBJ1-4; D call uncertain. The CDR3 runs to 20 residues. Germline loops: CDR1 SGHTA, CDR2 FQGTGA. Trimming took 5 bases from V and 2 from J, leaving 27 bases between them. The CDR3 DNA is TGTGCCAGCAGCCAAATGTACTGGAGGGTGCTCGAGTTCACTAATGAAAAACTGTTTTTT. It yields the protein CASSQMYWRVLEFTNEKLFF.

The CDR3 DNA reads as TGTGCCAGCAGCTTAGTTGCGGGAGAGGCCTTCGAGCAGTACTTC. It codes for CASSLVAGEAFEQYF. The chain couples TRBV7-2 to TRBJ2-7, with 7 positions matching TRBD2. This CDR3 contains 15 residues. J was trimmed by 6 bases and V by 1 base; bases with no gene match: 9. Germline-derived CDR1 and CDR2 are SGHTA and FQGNSA.

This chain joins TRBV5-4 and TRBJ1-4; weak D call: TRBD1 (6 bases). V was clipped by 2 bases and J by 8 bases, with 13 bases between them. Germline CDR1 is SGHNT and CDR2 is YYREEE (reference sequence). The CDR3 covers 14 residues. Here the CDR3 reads CASSFQGKVEKLFF. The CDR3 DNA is TGTGCCAGCAGCTTTCAGGGGAAGGTGGAAAAACTGTTTTTT.

The CDR3 region has the DNA TGTGCCAGCAGCTTAACTAGCGGGAGTATTGCTGGGGCCAACGTCCTGACTTTC. Translated, it gives CASSLTSGSIAGANVLTF. V and J are TRBV7-3 and TRBJ2-6; 9 nucleotides align to TRBD2. V gave up 0 bases and J gave up 2 bases; unmatched junction bases: 5. Germline-derived CDR1 and CDR2 are SGHTA and FQGTGA. The CDR3 runs 18 residues.